The 14 T cell receptor beta chains below come from one sample, sequenced in a study of T cells after yellow fever vaccination. In TCRdb, the 5' RACE reads were re-called with MiXCR into one record per CDR3 protein. The sample has some 100,000 distinct CDR3 sequences, around 7.2% seen once. The sequencing used CD4+ T cells sorted from PBMCs, collected roughly 47 days after the first yellow fever vaccination. The origin of the receptors is a man younger than 30 who received the YFV17D yellow fever vaccine.

Ten or more counts support this clonotype. V usage is TRBV29-1 and J usage is TRBJ1-1; D unclear. This CDR3 has 13 amino acids. Germline V CDR1 and CDR2: SQVTM, ANQGSEA. Trimming pared 7 bases from V and 2 bases from J, leaving 14 bases between. In nucleotides, the CDR3 is TGCAGCGGACGAACAGTTACAAACACTGAAGCTTTCTTT. Residues: CSGRTVTNTEAFF.

This clonotype was detected ten times or more. This chain joins TRBV20-1 and TRBJ2-3; 7 bases match TRBD1. The CDR3 runs to 14 residues. The junction had 8 bases not matched to a gene; V was cut back by 6 bases and J by 2 bases. The germline gives CDR1 DFQATT, CDR2 SNEGSKA (reference sequence). CDR3 sequence: CSAKSGGPTDTQYF. The CDR3 bases are TGCAGTGCCAAGTCAGGGGGTCCCACAGATACGCAGTATTTT.

Ten or more counts support this clonotype. V usage is TRBV5-1 and J usage is TRBJ2-1; 9 nucleotides match TRBD1. Trimming cost V 4 bases and J 2 bases; bases outside gene matches: 4. CDR3 length: 15 amino acids. Per germline, CDR1 SGHRS and CDR2 YFSETQ. In nucleotides, the CDR3 is TGCGCCAGCAGCCCCGGGACAGGGACCTACAATGAGCAGTTCTTC. Encoded protein: CASSPGTGTYNEQFF.

In its sample, this clonotype was seen a few times. The J gene is TRBJ2-7, the V gene TRBV15; tentatively, D is TRBD2 (7 bases). From germline, CDR1 is LNHNV and CDR2 YYDKDF (reference sequence). The CDR3 runs 13 residues. Trimming cost V 0 bases and J 10 bases, with 13 bases left between them. The CDR3 DNA reads TGTGCCACCAGCAGAGATAGGGGGGGGGACCAGTACTTC. Its translation: CATSRDRGGDQYF.

This clonotype has ten or more counts. This chain uses TRBV6-5 with TRBJ1-4, with a possible D match to TRBD1 (6 bases). Per germline, CDR1 MNHEY and CDR2 SVGAGI. V was trimmed by 6 bases and J by 4 bases, leaving 12 bases between them. The CDR3 extends over 14 amino acids. For the CDR3, the DNA is TGTGCCAGCAGAGCCACAGGGAATAATGAAAAACTGTTTTTT. Amino acid sequence: CASRATGNNEKLFF.

This clonotype has at least ten counts. The genes are TRBV10-3 and TRBJ1-6; no clear D gene. Trimming left V 8 bases short and J 0 bases short, with 5 bases between. The germline gives CDR1 ENHRY, CDR2 SYGVKD. The CDR3 sequence is 13 residues long. As DNA, the CDR3 is TGTGCCATCGGGAACTCCTATAATTCACCCCTCCACTTT. The encoded protein is CAIGNSYNSPLHF.

This clonotype was seen at least ten times. This chain links TRBV20-1 with TRBJ1-5; possible D gene TRBD1, 6 bases. This CDR3 comprises 13 residues. Trimming shortened V by 5 bases and J by 1 base, and 9 bases separated the two germline ends. Germline lookup yields CDR1 DFQATT and CDR2 SNEGSKA (reference sequence). The CDR3 nucleotides read TGCAGTGCTCGCAGGGGAAGCAATCAGCCCCAGCATTTT. Protein: CSARRGSNQPQHF.

This clonotype was seen only a few times. The chain combines TRBV4-2 with TRBJ1-1, with 9 bases identical to TRBD1. Germline V lookup: CDR1 LGHNA, CDR2 YNFKEQ. V lost 8 bases to trimming and J lost 4 bases; unmatched junction nucleotides: 11. The CDR3 extends over 15 amino acids. The CDR3 loop reads CASGNMGQGSTEAFF. As DNA, the CDR3 is TGTGCCAGCGGGAATATGGGACAGGGCAGCACTGAAGCTTTCTTT.

The rearrangement joins TRBV12-3 or TRBV12-4 to TRBJ2-6, with 9 bases identical to TRBD2. The CDR3 consists of 18 residues. The junction had 14 bases not matched to a gene; V was cut back by 11 bases and J by 0 bases. Here the CDR3 reads CAFSLRGGSISGANVLTF. CDR3 DNA: TGTGCCTTCAGTTTGCGGGGGGGGTCGATCTCTGGGGCCAACGTCCTGACTTTC.

There are many counts of this clonotype. The chain links TRBV4-3 to TRBJ1-2; a weak D match, TRBD1 (5 bases). The length of the CDR3 is 14 residues. The germline gives CDR1 LGHNA, CDR2 YSLEER. The ends were cut back, 0 bases at V and 3 bases at J, with 8 bases in the middle. In DNA form, the CDR3 reads TGCGCCAGCAGCCAAGATTCCAGGGACTATGGCTACACCTTC. This encodes CASSQDSRDYGYTF.

This chain connects TRBV20-1 to TRBJ1-5; 11 bases line up with TRBD1. Per the germline V gene, CDR1 is DFQATT and CDR2 is SNEGSKA (reference sequence). The ends lost 6 bases at V and 4 bases at J; junction bases unmatched: 11. The CDR3 has 16 amino acids. For the CDR3, the DNA is TGCAGTGCCCCTCCCGGGACAGGGGGAATGAATCAGCCCCAGCATTTT. The encoded protein is CSAPPGTGGMNQPQHF.

This clonotype appeared many times. This chain joins TRBV19 and TRBJ2-3; D possibly uses TRBD1 or TRBD2 (5 bases each). Deletions cut 3 bases from V and 5 bases from J, with 9 bases between. The V gene's germline CDR1 is LNHDA and CDR2 SQIVND (reference sequence). This CDR3 is 13 amino acids long. CDR3 residues: CASSIPGRDTQYF. For the CDR3, the DNA is TGTGCCAGTAGTATTCCAGGGAGAGATACGCAGTATTTT. The variable domain in full, with the rest retrieved from reference TRBV19 and TRBJ2-3, is DGGITQSPKYLFRKEGQNVTLSCEQNLNHDAMYWYRQDPGQGLRLIYYSQIVNDFQKGDIAEGYSVSREKKESFPLTVTSAQKNPTAFYLCASSIPGRDTQYFGPGTRLTVL.

This clonotype was found many times. The chain uses TRBV5-1 and TRBJ1-1; the D is unclear. CDR3 size: 15 residues. Trimming removed 4 bases at V and 2 bases at J, with 15 bases between. The germline CDR1 and CDR2 sequences are SGHRS and YFSETQ. The CDR3 nucleotides are TGCGCCAGCAGCCTCGTCGGGCCGCCTAACACTGAAGCTTTCTTT. It codes for CASSLVGPPNTEAFF.

The CDR3 nucleotides are TGTGCCAGCAGCTTTGGGACAAGACGGACTGAAGCTTTCTTT. Residues: CASSFGTRRTEAFF. The chain links TRBV5-4 to TRBJ1-1; tentative D call: TRBD1 (6 bases). This CDR3 is built from 14 residues. With 2 bases removed from V and 5 bases from J, the gap between germline ends came to 13 bases. Germline lookup yields CDR1 SGHNT and CDR2 YYREEE (reference sequence).